This T cell receptor (beta chain) was captured in a study of cytomegalovirus exposure and HLA in healthy donors. As to this clone: What it recognizes is unknown.

It was with 60 Vbeta and 13 Jbeta primers that the PCR ran. Libraries were prepared by immunoSEQ multiplex PCR; TCRdb keeps only in-frame clonotypes and omits some of them. The sample lists about 170,000 clones; about four fifths were seen once. General observations from the study: A later analysis linked a missense variant in DCLRE1C to the trimming of TCR beta V and J genes.

The TCR was taken from a young woman in good health and CMV-seropositive. The sample was PBMCs.

The CDR3 DNA sequence: TGTGCCAGCAGTTTGCGCGGAGTCTACAATGAGCAGTTCTTC. Translated, it gives CASSLRGVYNEQFF. This chain joins TRBV13 and TRBJ2-1; D is undetermined. V lost 6 bases to trimming and J lost 3 bases, with 12 bases between them. CDR1 is PRHDT and CDR2 is FYEKMQ in the germline V gene (reference sequence). The CDR3 runs 14 residues.